In its sample, the clone carrying this T cell receptor (beta chain) was seen many times. The sample belongs to a study of T cells in Graves' hyperthyroidism and ophthalmopathy. The germline V gene has CDR1 MGHDK and CDR2 SYGVNS. After removal of 9 bases from V and 1 base from J, the junction contained 6 bases not matched to a gene. This CDR3 has 14 residues. TCR beta CDR3 sequences were amplified from RNA transcripts. The HTBI primer set drove a first-round RT-PCR of the TCR CDR3. From the multiplex PCR reads, TCRdb called clonotypes with MiXCR, one entry per CDR3 protein. The sample has hundreds of thousands of distinct CDR3 sequences, roughly 50% seen once.

The chain has TRBV25-1 and TRBJ2-7; TRBD1 agrees at 10 bases. Sequenced sample: peripheral blood or thyroid tissue (not recorded which). The clonotype was recovered from a young woman with Graves' hyperthyroidism. The chain's CDR3 is CARADRGRSYEQYF. The CDR3 nucleotides read TGTGCCAGAGCTGACAGGGGGCGTTCCTACGAGCAGTACTTC.